These 8 T cell receptor beta chains originate from one sample sequenced in a study of chronic HIV infection and antiretroviral therapy. TCRdb reprocessed the 5' RACE reads with MiXCR, giving one entry per CDR3 protein. This table holds around 31,000 distinct CDR3 sequences, around 8.6% found once. Sequenced: peripheral blood. Receptors originate from an adult who had HIV and had not received antiretroviral therapy, or was an uninfected healthy control (not recorded which).

This clonotype was recorded at least ten times. J is TRBJ1-5 and V is TRBV7-2; 8 positions agree with TRBD1. The V segment lost 3 bases and the J segment 0 bases; nucleotides outside the gene matches: 1. CDR1 SGHTA and CDR2 FQGNSA come from the germline V gene. This CDR3 is 15 amino acids long. CDR3 sequence: CASSFTGGSNQPQHF. The CDR3 bases are TGTGCCAGCAGCTTCACAGGGGGTAGCAATCAGCCCCAGCATTTT. The full variable domain, in which reference TRBV7-2 and TRBJ1-5 provide the parts outside the CDR3, is GAGVSQSPSNKVTEKGKDVELRCDPISGHTALYWYRQSLGQGLEFLIYFQGNSAPDKSGLPSDRFSAERTGGSVSTLTIQRTQQEDSAVYLCASSFTGGSNQPQHFGDGTRLSIL.

This clonotype was counted at least ten times. V usage is TRBV2 and J usage is TRBJ1-5; possible D gene TRBD1, 6 bases. V was shortened by 6 bases and J by 5 bases, with 8 bases between the two germline ends. Germline V gene sequence: CDR1 SNHLY, CDR2 FYNNEI. This CDR3 comprises 12 residues. The CDR3 bases are TGTGCCAGCAGCAGGGGAGATCAGCCCCAGCATTTT. Translation: CASSRGDQPQHF.

This clonotype was seen a handful of times. The V and J genes are TRBV4-1 and TRBJ2-5; no clear D. The germline V gene has CDR1 MGHRA and CDR2 YSYEKL. The CDR3 has 13 amino acids. Trimming removed 0 bases at V and 4 bases at J, with 6 bases between. CDR3 coding DNA: TGCGCCAGCAGCCAAGAGCCGTTAGAGACCCAGTACTTC. Its translation is CASSQEPLETQYF.

Many counts were recorded for this clonotype. This rearrangement joins TRBV11-2 to TRBJ2-3, with D perhaps matching TRBD1 (5 bases). The CDR3 is made up of 16 amino acids. Germline V CDR1 and CDR2: SGHAT, FQNNGV. V was shortened by 5 bases and J by 1 base, with 16 bases between the two germline ends. The CDR3 region is CASSPPITGRTDTQYF. The CDR3 coding sequence is TGTGCCAGCAGCCCACCGATAACAGGACGCACAGATACGCAGTATTTT.

The gene calls are TRBV6-2 or TRBV6-3 and TRBJ1-1; tentatively, D is TRBD1 (5 bases). Germline V gene data show CDR1 as MNHEY and CDR2 as SVGEGT. This CDR3 contains 14 residues. Trimming shortened V by 6 bases and J by 5 bases, and 16 bases separated the two germline ends. CDR3 loop: CASRHTGSRTEAFF. In DNA form, the CDR3 reads TGTGCCAGCAGGCATACAGGTTCGCGGACTGAAGCTTTCTTT.

CDR3 nucleotide sequence: TGTGCCATCAGTGATTCGGACCGGAACACTGAAGCTTTCTTT. This codes for CAISDSDRNTEAFF. The chain is built from TRBV10-3 and TRBJ1-1; the D is unclear. Germline-derived CDR1 and CDR2 are ENHRY and SYGVKD. V dropped 3 bases and J dropped 1 base, with 9 bases sitting between them. The CDR3 loop spans 14 amino acids.

This clonotype was detected many times. The rearrangement links TRBV19 to TRBJ1-5; 8 bases agree with TRBD1. The CDR3 is made up of 14 amino acids. The ends lost 8 bases at V and 6 bases at J; junction bases unmatched: 9. Germline V lookup: CDR1 LNHDA, CDR2 SQIVND (reference sequence). The CDR3 coding sequence is TGTGCCAGTGGTACAGGACAGGGAGTTCAGCCCCAGCATTTT. This gives the protein CASGTGQGVQPQHF. The full variable domain, completed using reference TRBV19 and TRBJ1-5, is DGGITQSPKYLFRKEGQNVTLSCEQNLNHDAMYWYRQDPGQGLRLIYYSQIVNDFQKGDIAEGYSVSREKKESFPLTVTSAQKNPTAFYLCASGTGQGVQPQHFGDGTRLSIL.

The chain is built from TRBV7-9 and TRBJ1-5, with a weak D call TRBD1 (5 bases). The CDR3 runs 15 residues. Germline CDR1 and CDR2: SEHNR and FQNEAQ (reference sequence). The germline V and J ends were trimmed by 5 bases and 3 bases, with 14 bases remaining between them. CDR3 loop: CASSPIGGNNQPQHF. As DNA, the CDR3 is TGTGCCAGCAGCCCTATTGGGGGAAACAATCAGCCCCAGCATTTT.